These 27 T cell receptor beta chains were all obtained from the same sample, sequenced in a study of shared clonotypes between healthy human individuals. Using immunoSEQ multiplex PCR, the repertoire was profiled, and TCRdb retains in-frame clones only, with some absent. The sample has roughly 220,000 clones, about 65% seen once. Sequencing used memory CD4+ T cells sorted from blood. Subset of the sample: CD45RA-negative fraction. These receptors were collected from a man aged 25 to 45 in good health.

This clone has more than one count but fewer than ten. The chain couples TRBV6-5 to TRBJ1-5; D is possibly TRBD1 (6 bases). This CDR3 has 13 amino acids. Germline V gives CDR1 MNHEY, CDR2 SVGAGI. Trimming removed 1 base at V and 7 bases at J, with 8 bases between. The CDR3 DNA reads TGTGCCAGCAGTTACTTACAGGGACAGCCCCAGCATTTT. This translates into CASSYLQGQPQHF.

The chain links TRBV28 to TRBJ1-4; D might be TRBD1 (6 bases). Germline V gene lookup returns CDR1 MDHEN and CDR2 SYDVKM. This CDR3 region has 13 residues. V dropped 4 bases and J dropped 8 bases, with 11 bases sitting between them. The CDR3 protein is CASSSPDSEKLFF. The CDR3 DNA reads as TGTGCCAGCAGTTCACCGGACAGCGAAAAACTGTTTTTT. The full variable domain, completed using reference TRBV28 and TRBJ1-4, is DVKVTQSSRYLVKRTGEKVFLECVQDMDHENMFWYRQDPGLGLRLIYFSYDVKMKEKGDIPEGYSVSREKKERFSLILESASTNQTSMYLCASSSPDSEKLFFGSGTQLSVL.

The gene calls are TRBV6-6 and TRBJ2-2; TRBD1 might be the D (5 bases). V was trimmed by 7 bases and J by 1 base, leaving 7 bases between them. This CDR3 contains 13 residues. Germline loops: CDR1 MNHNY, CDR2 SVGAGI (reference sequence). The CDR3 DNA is TGTGCCAGCAAAACAGGGAACACCGGGGAGCTGTTTTTT. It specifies CASKTGNTGELFF.

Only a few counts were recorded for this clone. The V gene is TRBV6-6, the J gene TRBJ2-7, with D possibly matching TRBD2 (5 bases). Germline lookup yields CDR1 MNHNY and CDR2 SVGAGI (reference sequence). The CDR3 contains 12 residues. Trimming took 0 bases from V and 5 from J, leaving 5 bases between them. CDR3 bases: TGTGCCAGCAGTTACTCGCGGGACGAGCAGTACTTC. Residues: CASSYSRDEQYF.

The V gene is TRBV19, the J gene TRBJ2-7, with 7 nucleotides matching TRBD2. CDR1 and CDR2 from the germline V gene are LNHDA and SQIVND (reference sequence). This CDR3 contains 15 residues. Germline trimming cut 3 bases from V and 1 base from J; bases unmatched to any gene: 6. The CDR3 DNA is TGTGCCAGTAGTATCCAACCTAGCGGATCCTACGAGCAGTACTTC. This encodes CASSIQPSGSYEQYF.

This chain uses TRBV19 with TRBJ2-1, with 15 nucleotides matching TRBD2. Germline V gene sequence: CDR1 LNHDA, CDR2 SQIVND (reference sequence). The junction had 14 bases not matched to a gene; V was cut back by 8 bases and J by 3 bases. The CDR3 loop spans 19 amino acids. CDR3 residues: CASSPASGTSGRYYNEQFF. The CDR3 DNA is TGTGCCAGTTCCCCGGCATCCGGGACTAGCGGGAGGTACTACAATGAGCAGTTCTTC.

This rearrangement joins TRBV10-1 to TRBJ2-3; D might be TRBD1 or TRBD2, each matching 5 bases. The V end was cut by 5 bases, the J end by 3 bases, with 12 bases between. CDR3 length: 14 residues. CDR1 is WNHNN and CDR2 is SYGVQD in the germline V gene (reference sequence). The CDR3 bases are TGCGCCAGCAGTTTTTCGGGACCTACAGATACGCAGTATTTT. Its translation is CASSFSGPTDTQYF.

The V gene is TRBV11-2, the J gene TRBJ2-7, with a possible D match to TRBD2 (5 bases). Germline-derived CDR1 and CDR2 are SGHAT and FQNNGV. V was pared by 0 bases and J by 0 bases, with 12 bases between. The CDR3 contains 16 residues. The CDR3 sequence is CASSLDNAAGSYEQYF. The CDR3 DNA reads TGTGCCAGCAGCTTAGATAATGCGGCGGGCTCCTACGAGCAGTACTTC.

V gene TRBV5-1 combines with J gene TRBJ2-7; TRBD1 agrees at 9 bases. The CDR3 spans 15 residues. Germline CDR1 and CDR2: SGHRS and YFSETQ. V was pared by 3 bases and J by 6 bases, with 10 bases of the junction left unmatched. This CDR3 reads CASSSTGTGFPEQYF. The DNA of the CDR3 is TGCGCCAGCAGCTCGACCGGGACAGGGTTCCCCGAGCAGTACTTC.

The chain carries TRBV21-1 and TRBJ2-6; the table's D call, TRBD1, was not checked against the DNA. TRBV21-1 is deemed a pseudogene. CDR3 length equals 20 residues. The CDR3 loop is CASSKAGGDRDLTGANVLTF. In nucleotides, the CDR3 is TGTGCCAGCAGCAAAGCGGGGGGGGACAGGGATCTCACTGGGGCCAACGTCCTGACTTTC.

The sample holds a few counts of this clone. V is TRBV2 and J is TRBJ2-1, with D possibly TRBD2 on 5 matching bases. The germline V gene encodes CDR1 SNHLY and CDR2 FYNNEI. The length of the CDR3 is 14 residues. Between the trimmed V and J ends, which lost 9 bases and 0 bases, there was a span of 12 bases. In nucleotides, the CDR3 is TGTGCCAGTTCGAAGCGGAGCTCCTACAATGAGCAGTTCTTC. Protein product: CASSKRSSYNEQFF.

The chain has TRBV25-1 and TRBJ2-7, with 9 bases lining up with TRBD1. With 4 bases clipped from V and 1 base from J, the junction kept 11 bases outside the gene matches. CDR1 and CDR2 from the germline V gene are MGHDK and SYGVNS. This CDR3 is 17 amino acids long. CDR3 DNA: TGTGCCAGCAGTGGCCCTCCGAGGGACAGGGTGTCCTACGAGCAGTACTTC. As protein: CASSGPPRDRVSYEQYF.

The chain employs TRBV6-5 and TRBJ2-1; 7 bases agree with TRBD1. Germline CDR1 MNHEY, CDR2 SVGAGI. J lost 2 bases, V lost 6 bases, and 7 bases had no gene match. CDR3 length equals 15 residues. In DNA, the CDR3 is TGTGCCAGCAGCCAACAGGGGCCTACCTACAATGAGCAGTTCTTC. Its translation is CASSQQGPTYNEQFF.

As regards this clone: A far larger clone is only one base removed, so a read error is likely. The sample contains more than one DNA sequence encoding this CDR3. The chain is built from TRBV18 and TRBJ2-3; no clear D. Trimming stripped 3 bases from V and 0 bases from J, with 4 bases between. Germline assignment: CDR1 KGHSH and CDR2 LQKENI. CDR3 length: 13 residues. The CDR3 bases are TGTGCCAGCTCACCTCCTAGCACAGATACGCAGTATTTT. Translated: CASSPPSTDTQYF. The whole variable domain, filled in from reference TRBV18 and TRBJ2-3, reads NAGVMQNPRHLVRRRGQEARLRCSPMKGHSHVYWYRQLPEEGLKFMVYLQKENIIDESGMPKERFSAEFPKEGPSILRIQQVVRGDSAAYFCASSPPSTDTQYFGPGTRLTVL.

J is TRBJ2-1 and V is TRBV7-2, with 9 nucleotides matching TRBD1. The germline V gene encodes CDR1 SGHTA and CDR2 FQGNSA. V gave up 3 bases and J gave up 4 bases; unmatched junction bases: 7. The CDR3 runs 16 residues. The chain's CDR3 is CASSFTGTGLYNEQFF. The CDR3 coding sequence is TGTGCCAGCAGCTTTACCGGGACAGGGCTTTACAATGAGCAGTTCTTC.

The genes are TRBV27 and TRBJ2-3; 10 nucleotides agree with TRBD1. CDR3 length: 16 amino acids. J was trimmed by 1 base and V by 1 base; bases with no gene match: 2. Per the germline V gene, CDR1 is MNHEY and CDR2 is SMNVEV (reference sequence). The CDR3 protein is CASSLLGTGGTDTQYF. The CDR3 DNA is TGTGCCAGCAGTTTATTAGGGACAGGGGGCACAGATACGCAGTATTTT.

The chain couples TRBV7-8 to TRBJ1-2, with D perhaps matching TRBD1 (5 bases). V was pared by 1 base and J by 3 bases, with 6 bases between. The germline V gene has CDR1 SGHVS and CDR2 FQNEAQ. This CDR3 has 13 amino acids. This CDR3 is CASSLGRDYGYTF. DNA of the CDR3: TGTGCCAGCAGCTTAGGCAGGGACTATGGCTACACCTTC. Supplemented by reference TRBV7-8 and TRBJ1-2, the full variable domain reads GAGVSQSPRYKVAKRGQDVALRCDPISGHVSLFWYQQALGQGPEFLTYFQNEAQLDKSGLPSDRFFAERPEGSVSTLKIQRTQQEDSAVYLCASSLGRDYGYTFGSGTRLTVV.

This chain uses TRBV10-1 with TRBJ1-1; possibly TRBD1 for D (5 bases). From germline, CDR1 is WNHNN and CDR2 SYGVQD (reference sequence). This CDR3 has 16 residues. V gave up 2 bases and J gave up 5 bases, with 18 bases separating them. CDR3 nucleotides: TGCGCCAGCAGTGAGGGGATGGTCGGGGGATTGACTGAAGCTTTCTTT. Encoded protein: CASSEGMVGGLTEAFF.

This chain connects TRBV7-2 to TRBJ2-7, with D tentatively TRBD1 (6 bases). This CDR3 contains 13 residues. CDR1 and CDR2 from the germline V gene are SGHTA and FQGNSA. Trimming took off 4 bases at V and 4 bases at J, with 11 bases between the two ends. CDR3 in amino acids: CASSSGHQYEQYF. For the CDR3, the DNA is TGTGCCAGCAGCTCGGGACACCAGTACGAGCAGTACTTC.

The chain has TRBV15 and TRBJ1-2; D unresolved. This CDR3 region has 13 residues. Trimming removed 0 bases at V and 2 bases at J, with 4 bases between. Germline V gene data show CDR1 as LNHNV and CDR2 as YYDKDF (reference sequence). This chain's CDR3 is CATSRELNYGYTF. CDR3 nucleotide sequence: TGTGCCACCAGCAGAGAGCTCAACTATGGCTACACCTTC. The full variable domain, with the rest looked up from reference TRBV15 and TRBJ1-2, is DAMVIQNPRYQVTQFGKPVTLSCSQTLNHNVMYWYQQKSSQAPKLLFHYYDKDFNNEADTPDNFQSRRPNTSFCFLDIRSPGLGDTAMYLCATSRELNYGYTFGSGTRLTVV.

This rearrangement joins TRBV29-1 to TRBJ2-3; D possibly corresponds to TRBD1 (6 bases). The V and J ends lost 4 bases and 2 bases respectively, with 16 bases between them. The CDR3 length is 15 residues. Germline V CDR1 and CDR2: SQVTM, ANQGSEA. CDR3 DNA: TGCAGCGTTGCGGGCGGACAGAAGTACACAGATACGCAGTATTTT. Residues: CSVAGGQKYTDTQYF.

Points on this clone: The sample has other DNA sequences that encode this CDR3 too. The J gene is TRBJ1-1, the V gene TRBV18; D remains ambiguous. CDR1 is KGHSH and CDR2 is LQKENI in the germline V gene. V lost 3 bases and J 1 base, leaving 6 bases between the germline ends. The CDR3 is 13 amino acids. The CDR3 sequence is CASSPGGNTEAFF. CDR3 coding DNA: TGTGCCAGCTCACCCGGAGGGAACACTGAAGCTTTCTTT. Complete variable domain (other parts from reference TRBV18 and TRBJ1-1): NAGVMQNPRHLVRRRGQEARLRCSPMKGHSHVYWYRQLPEEGLKFMVYLQKENIIDESGMPKERFSAEFPKEGPSILRIQQVVRGDSAAYFCASSPGGNTEAFFGQGTRLTVV.

Written as DNA, the CDR3 is TGTGCCAGCAGCGTAGTGACCGAGTACAATGAGCAGTTCTTC. It encodes CASSVVTEYNEQFF. The rearrangement uses TRBV9 and TRBJ2-1; D remains unclear. Germline V gives CDR1 SGDLS, CDR2 YYNGEE. Trimming stripped 0 bases from V and 4 bases from J, with 8 bases between. CDR3 size: 14 residues.

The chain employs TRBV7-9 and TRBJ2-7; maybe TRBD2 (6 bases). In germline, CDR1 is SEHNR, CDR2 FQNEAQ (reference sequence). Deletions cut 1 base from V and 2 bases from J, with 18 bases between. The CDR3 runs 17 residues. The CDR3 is CASSLDFLRAGTYEQYF. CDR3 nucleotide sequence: TGTGCCAGCAGCTTAGATTTTCTCCGGGCGGGAACCTACGAGCAGTACTTC.

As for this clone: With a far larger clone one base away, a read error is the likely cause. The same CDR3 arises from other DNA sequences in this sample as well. In DNA form, the CDR3 reads TGTGCCACCAGCAGAAAAACCGGGACAGCAAATGAAAAATTGTTTTTT. It specifies CATSRKTGTANEKLFF. The J gene is TRBJ1-4, the V gene TRBV15; TRBD1 matches 7 bases. Germline CDR1 LNHNV, CDR2 YYDKDF (reference sequence). The CDR3 has 16 residues.

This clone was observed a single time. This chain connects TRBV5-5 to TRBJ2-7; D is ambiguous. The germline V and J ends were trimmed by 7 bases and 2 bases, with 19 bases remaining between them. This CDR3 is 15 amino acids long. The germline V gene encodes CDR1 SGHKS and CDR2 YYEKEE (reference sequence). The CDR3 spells CASRKEINPTYEQYF. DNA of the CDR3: TGTGCCAGCCGAAAAGAAATTAATCCCACCTACGAGCAGTACTTC.

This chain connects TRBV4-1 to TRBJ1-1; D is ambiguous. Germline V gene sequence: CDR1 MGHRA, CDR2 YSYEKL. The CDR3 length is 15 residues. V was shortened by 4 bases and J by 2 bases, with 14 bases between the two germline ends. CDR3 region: CASSLTQTGNTEAFF. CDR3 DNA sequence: TGCGCCAGCAGCCTAACTCAGACTGGAAACACTGAAGCTTTCTTT.